These 20 T cell receptor beta chains originate from one sample sequenced in a study of T cell changes during pregnancy in multiple sclerosis. The repertoire was sequenced with immunoSEQ multiplex PCR; TCRdb's copy has only in-frame clones and lacks some. The profile shows 25,000 to 40,000 clones, over 80% of them singletons. The sample here was CD8+ T cells from peripheral blood mononuclear cells, taken before pregnancy. All receptors come from a female donor with multiple sclerosis, enrolled in a pregnancy study.

The chain combines TRBV21-1 with TRBJ1-3. TRBV21-1 is noted as a pseudogene. The CDR3 is 15 amino acids. The chain's CDR3 is CASSKEAGFGNTIYF. As DNA, the CDR3 is TGTGCCAGCAGCAAAGAAGCGGGTTTCGGAAACACCATATATTTT.

The chain is built from TRBV7-8 and TRBJ1-2; weak D call: TRBD1 (5 bases). V was trimmed by 0 bases and J by 2 bases, leaving 10 bases between them. This CDR3 region has 15 residues. Looked up from germline, CDR1 is SGHVS and CDR2 is FQNEAQ. CDR3 sequence reads: CASSLARQPNYGYTF. As DNA, the CDR3 is TGTGCCAGCAGCTTAGCGCGACAGCCAAACTATGGCTACACCTTC.

This clone was detected only a few times. The chain combines TRBV4-3 with TRBJ1-6, with 7 positions matching TRBD1. Germline CDR1 and CDR2: LGHNA and YSLEER. The trim removed 3 bases at V and 0 bases at J, leaving 8 bases unmatched. The CDR3 length is 18 residues. In DNA form, the CDR3 reads TGCGCCAGCAGCCACGGGACAGTATCGAACTCCTATAATTCACCCCTCCACTTT. Translated: CASSHGTVSNSYNSPLHF.

This chain uses TRBV19 with TRBJ1-2; 7 bases align to TRBD1. The CDR3 runs to 12 residues. The germline V gene encodes CDR1 LNHDA and CDR2 SQIVND (reference sequence). The V gene end was trimmed by 9 bases and the J gene end by 4 bases; junction bases not matched to a gene: 5. CDR3 residues: CASYGQVYGYTF. The CDR3 DNA sequence: TGTGCCAGCTATGGACAGGTCTATGGCTACACCTTC.

The chain has TRBV11-2 and TRBJ2-7, with D possibly being TRBD2 (5 bases). This CDR3 is built from 14 residues. The V end lost 1 base, the J end lost 6 bases, and 13 bases lay between the germline ends. Germline assignment: CDR1 SGHAT and CDR2 FQNNGV. The chain's CDR3 is CASSLVSASSEQYF. The CDR3 DNA follows: TGTGCCAGCAGCTTAGTTAGCGCCTCTAGCGAGCAGTACTTC.

The genes are TRBV15 and TRBJ2-6, with a tentative D call TRBD2 (5 bases). Trimming shortened V by 3 bases and J by 0 bases, and 9 bases separated the two germline ends. CDR1 is LNHNV and CDR2 is YYDKDF in the germline V gene (reference sequence). The CDR3 is 16 amino acids. The CDR3 bases are TGTGCCACCAGCAGGGATCGGGGCTCTGGGGCCAACGTCCTGACTTTC. Protein sequence: CATSRDRGSGANVLTF.

The chain recombines TRBV10-3 with TRBJ2-7; 11 bases fit TRBD2. The CDR3 consists of 17 residues. Germline trimming cut 0 bases from V and 6 bases from J; bases unmatched to any gene: 10. CDR1 and CDR2 from the germline V gene are ENHRY and SYGVKD. The CDR3 DNA sequence: TGTGCCATCAGTGAGTCACAGGTAGCGGGGGGGCCGAGCGAGCAGTACTTC. Residues: CAISESQVAGGPSEQYF.

This chain uses TRBV6-5 with TRBJ1-2; TRBD1 might be the D (5 bases). The CDR3 length is 14 residues. Germline values: CDR1 MNHEY, CDR2 SVGAGI. Trimming took off 4 bases at V and 5 bases at J, with 14 bases between the two ends. CDR3 loop: CASSLFPRVYGYTF. DNA of the CDR3: TGTGCCAGCAGTTTATTTCCCAGGGTTTATGGCTACACCTTC.

The CDR3 loop reads CASSGLAGYNEQFF. The CDR3 DNA sequence: TGTGCCAGCAGCGGACTAGCGGGTTACAATGAGCAGTTCTTC. V gene TRBV9 combines with J gene TRBJ2-1, with 10 bases identical to TRBD2. V lost 3 bases to trimming and J lost 4 bases; unmatched junction nucleotides: 1. The CDR3 length is 14 residues. Germline V gene lookup returns CDR1 SGDLS and CDR2 YYNGEE.

V usage is TRBV28 and J usage is TRBJ2-1; 7 bases are shared with TRBD2. Per the germline V gene, CDR1 is MDHEN and CDR2 is SYDVKM. Losses at the gene ends were 6 bases for V and 4 bases for J; bases not matched to a gene: 15. CDR3 length: 17 amino acids. CDR3 region: CASSRVFREGRYNEQFF. The CDR3 coding sequence is TGTGCCAGCAGCCGGGTTTTTAGGGAGGGCCGATACAATGAGCAGTTCTTC.

The chain is built from TRBV25-1 and TRBJ2-7; the D gene is possibly TRBD1 (6 bases). The germline CDR1 and CDR2 sequences are MGHDK and SYGVNS. The CDR3 has 14 amino acids. V lost 2 bases and J lost 5, with 13 bases in between. This CDR3 reads CASSEKSGVHEQYF. In DNA form, the CDR3 reads TGTGCCAGCAGTGAAAAGTCAGGGGTTCACGAGCAGTACTTC.

The chain links TRBV29-1 to TRBJ1-2; D is possibly TRBD1 (6 bases). The CDR3 length is 15 residues. Looked up from germline, CDR1 is SQVTM and CDR2 is ANQGSEA. V lost 1 base and J lost 3, with 15 bases in between. The CDR3 reads CSVEAPWAGDYGYTF. The CDR3, as DNA: TGCAGCGTTGAAGCCCCTTGGGCAGGGGACTATGGCTACACCTTC.

The V gene is TRBV13, the J gene TRBJ2-3, with D maybe TRBD2 (7 bases). The CDR3 runs 18 residues. V was cut by 1 base and J by 3 bases, with 20 bases left in between. The V gene's germline CDR1 is PRHDT and CDR2 FYEKMQ (reference sequence). The DNA of the CDR3 is TGTGCCAGCAGCTTAGCGGGGGGCCGTAAAGACACTACAGATACGCAGTATTTT. Amino acids: CASSLAGGRKDTTDTQYF. The full variable domain, rest sourced from reference TRBV13 and TRBJ2-3, is AAGVIQSPRHLIKEKRETATLKCYPIPRHDTVYWYQQGPGQDPQFLISFYEKMQSDKGSIPDRFSAQQFSDYHSELNMSSLELGDSALYFCASSLAGGRKDTTDTQYFGPGTRLTVL.

The genes are TRBV6-4 and TRBJ2-3; 7 bases fit TRBD2. The V segment lost 2 bases and the J segment 1 base; nucleotides outside the gene matches: 6. Germline CDR1 and CDR2: MRHNA and SNTAGT. The length of the CDR3 is 16 residues. The CDR3 nucleotides are TGTGCCAGCAGTGACAGGAGCGGGACGGGCACAGATACGCAGTATTTT. Translation gives CASSDRSGTGTDTQYF.

The chain uses TRBV7-3 and TRBJ2-3; 9 bases are shared with TRBD2. Germline lookup yields CDR1 SGHTA and CDR2 FQGTGA. V shed 2 bases, J shed 5 bases, and the junction held 5 bases outside the gene matches. The CDR3 consists of 15 residues. The CDR3 sequence: CASSLAGGPQDTQYF. Here the CDR3 DNA reads TGTGCCAGCAGCTTAGCGGGGGGGCCACAAGATACGCAGTATTTT.

Only a few counts were recorded for this clone. The V gene is TRBV21-1, the J gene TRBJ1-1. TRBV21-1 is tagged as a pseudogene. This CDR3 spans 18 amino acids. Here the CDR3 reads CASSKVSAHDLMNTEAFF. The DNA of the CDR3 is TGTGCCAGCAGCAAAGTATCGGCGCATGACTTAATGAACACTGAAGCTTTCTTT.

The J gene is TRBJ1-2, the V gene TRBV2, with 7 bases lining up with TRBD1. Germline V CDR1 and CDR2: SNHLY, FYNNEI. Germline trimming cut 3 bases from V and 3 bases from J; bases unmatched to any gene: 7. There are 15 residues in the CDR3. This CDR3 reads CASSDLRGPYYGYTF. The DNA for the CDR3 is TGTGCCAGCAGTGATTTGAGGGGGCCATACTATGGCTACACCTTC.

V gene TRBV11-3 combines with J gene TRBJ1-1; 7 bases are a match to TRBD1. This CDR3 region has 19 residues. With V trimmed by 5 bases and J by 1 base, 19 bases remained unmatched. Germline CDR1 reads SGHNT; CDR2 reads YENEEA. CDR3 in amino acids: CASSHRTGFNPTPNTEAFF. Written as DNA, the CDR3 is TGTGCCAGCAGCCATAGGACAGGTTTTAACCCGACACCGAACACTGAAGCTTTCTTT.

This chain links TRBV11-2 with TRBJ1-4, with TRBD1 identical over 7 bases. Germline V gene sequence: CDR1 SGHAT, CDR2 FQNNGV. Trimming cost V 5 bases and J 7 bases; bases outside gene matches: 10. The CDR3 has 15 residues. CDR3: CASSAQGRGPEKLFF. DNA of the CDR3: TGTGCCAGCAGCGCACAGGGGCGCGGGCCTGAAAAACTGTTTTTT.

The genes are TRBV9 and TRBJ1-1; 12 bases map to TRBD1. Per the germline V gene, CDR1 is SGDLS and CDR2 is YYNGEE. Trimming cost V 3 bases and J 6 bases; bases outside gene matches: 3. The CDR3 is 14 residues long. The CDR3 is CASSAGTGGAEAFF. CDR3 nucleotide sequence: TGTGCCAGCAGCGCCGGGACAGGGGGCGCTGAAGCTTTCTTT. Together with reference TRBV9 and TRBJ1-1, the CDR3 gives the full variable domain: DSGVTQTPKHLITATGQRVTLRCSPRSGDLSVYWYQQSLDQGLQFLIQYYNGEERAKGNILERFSAQQFPDLHSELNLSSLELGDSALYFCASSAGTGGAEAFFGQGTRLTVV.